Presented here are 14 T cell receptor beta chains from one specimen sequenced in a study of neurological immune-mediated disorders. Time point given: longitudinal time-point 3. TCRdb itself ran the 5' RACE reads through MiXCR, one entry per CDR3 protein. Found here are about 99,000 distinct CDR3 sequences, 9.5% to 14% of them singletons; the top ten hold about 3%. Input material: PBMCs. These receptor sequences come from a female donor with HTLV-1-associated myelopathy (HAM/TSP).

This clonotype was seen many times. The V and J genes are TRBV6-5 and TRBJ1-5; tentatively, D is TRBD1 (5 bases). The CDR3 runs 15 residues. Germline lookup yields CDR1 MNHEY and CDR2 SVGAGI. V lost 5 bases and J lost 3, with 14 bases in between. CDR3 sequence reads: CASSPQGNSNQPQHF. CDR3 DNA: TGTGCCAGCAGTCCTCAGGGTAACTCCAATCAGCCCCAGCATTTT.

This clonotype has a count of ten or more. The conserved closing phenylalanine or tryptophan is absent in this CDR3, likely reflecting a read error. The rearrangement uses TRBV12-3 or TRBV12-4 and TRBJ2-2, with TRBD1 matching over 7 bases. The CDR3 is 14 amino acids. Unmatched junction bases numbered 4, after V lost 7 bases and J lost 2 bases. CDR3 protein: CASTHRGNTGELFL. CDR3 DNA: TGTGCCAGCACCCACAGGGGAAACACCGGGGAGCTGTTTCTT.

This clonotype came up a few times. This sequence may be a read error, since a much larger clone differs from it by one base. The gene calls are TRBV4-1 and TRBJ2-7, with D possibly being TRBD2 (6 bases). Trimming took 5 bases from V and 6 from J, leaving 14 bases between them. Germline V gene lookup returns CDR1 MGHRA and CDR2 YSYEKL. This CDR3 has 13 residues. The CDR3 DNA reads as TGCGCCAGCAGCTTACCGGGAGTAAGCGAGCAGTACTTC. Protein sequence: CASSLPGVSEQYF.

This clonotype was detected many times. This chain uses TRBV3-1 with TRBJ2-3, with 9 bases that match TRBD2. The J segment lost 2 bases and the V segment lost 4 bases, leaving 10 bases of the junction unmatched. The CDR3 extends over 17 amino acids. Germline V lookup: CDR1 LGHDT, CDR2 YNNKEL (reference sequence). The CDR3, as DNA: TGTGCCAGCAGCCCTCTACGACTAGCGGCCTACACAGATACGCAGTATTTT. Its translation: CASSPLRLAAYTDTQYF.

CDR3 DNA sequence: TGTGCCAGCAGTCCCAGAGGCTCTGGGGCCAACGTCCTGACTTTC. It specifies CASSPRGSGANVLTF. The chain combines TRBV2 with TRBJ2-6; D is unclear. With 5 bases removed from V and 0 bases from J, the gap between germline ends came to 8 bases. The CDR3 spans 15 residues. Germline CDR1 SNHLY, CDR2 FYNNEI. The full variable domain, in which reference TRBV2 and TRBJ2-6 provide the parts outside the CDR3, is EPEVTQTPSHQVTQMGQEVILRCVPISNHLYFYWYRQILGQKVEFLVSFYNNEISEKSEIFDDQFSVERPDGSNFTLKIRSTKLEDSAMYFCASSPRGSGANVLTFGAGSRLTVL.

The chain recombines TRBV3-1 with TRBJ2-3; a possible D gene is TRBD1 (6 bases). Per germline, CDR1 LGHDT and CDR2 YNNKEL (reference sequence). The V and J ends lost 7 bases and 1 base respectively, with 15 bases between them. The CDR3 sequence is 15 residues long. DNA of the CDR3: TGTGCCAGCAAACGACAGGCCCTGGGCACAGATACGCAGTATTTT. Amino acid sequence: CASKRQALGTDTQYF.

This clonotype was seen repeatedly, ten times or more. The chain recombines TRBV9 with TRBJ2-2, with D unclear. V lost 1 base and J lost 7, with 5 bases in between. This CDR3 spans 12 amino acids. The germline V gene has CDR1 SGDLS and CDR2 YYNGEE. The CDR3 protein is CASSVYRGELFF. The CDR3 region has the DNA TGTGCCAGCAGCGTATATCGCGGGGAGCTGTTTTTT. The variable domain in full, with the rest retrieved from reference TRBV9 and TRBJ2-2, is DSGVTQTPKHLITATGQRVTLRCSPRSGDLSVYWYQQSLDQGLQFLIQYYNGEERAKGNILERFSAQQFPDLHSELNLSSLELGDSALYFCASSVYRGELFFGEGSRLTVL.

This clonotype was counted many times. This chain links TRBV9 with TRBJ2-1; 7 positions agree with TRBD2. CDR1 SGDLS and CDR2 YYNGEE come from the germline V gene. The CDR3 is 14 amino acids. V gave up 2 bases and J gave up 2 bases; unmatched junction bases: 1. CDR3 residues: CASSVGGAYNEQFF. The CDR3 DNA sequence: TGTGCCAGCAGCGTTGGGGGGGCCTACAATGAGCAGTTCTTC.

This clonotype was observed many times. This chain uses TRBV28 with TRBJ1-1; TRBD1 is a possible D gene (5 bases). Trimming removed 6 bases at V and 10 bases at J, with 18 bases between. In germline, CDR1 is MDHEN, CDR2 SYDVKM. CDR3 length: 13 residues. CDR3 amino acids: CASSNTEGPRAFF. The CDR3 DNA follows: TGTGCCAGCAGCAACACGGAGGGGCCGAGAGCTTTCTTT.

This clonotype was recorded a few times. Possible read error: a much larger clone is one base away. The chain is built from TRBV12-3 or TRBV12-4 and TRBJ1-1; D gene unclear. The CDR3 extends over 14 amino acids. CDR3 DNA: TGTGCCAGCAGTTTTCGTTTTCAGAACACTGAAGCTCTCTTT. It codes for CASSFRFQNTEALF.

This clonotype was counted at least ten times. The chain carries TRBV20-1 and TRBJ2-4; 8 bases match TRBD2. CDR3 length: 15 residues. Germline CDR1 DFQATT, CDR2 SNEGSKA (reference sequence). V trimming: 2 bases; J trimming: 7 bases; junction bases outside the gene matches: 10. The CDR3 DNA sequence: TGCAGTGCTAGATTATCAGGGAAGCGGGGGAACATTCAGTACTTC. It codes for CSARLSGKRGNIQYF.

There are many counts of this clonotype. Here the CDR3 reads CSVETGGGEKLFF. The CDR3 DNA reads as TGCAGCGTCGAAACAGGGGGAGGTGAAAAACTGTTTTTT. The rearrangement links TRBV29-1 to TRBJ1-4, with 8 bases lining up with TRBD1. The CDR3 is 13 amino acids. Germline CDR1 and CDR2: SQVTM and ANQGSEA. V lost 6 bases and J lost 7; bases outside the gene matches: 7.

This clonotype was detected ten times or more. The chain joins TRBV20-1 to TRBJ2-3; D may be TRBD2 (7 bases). V was pared by 1 base and J by 3 bases, with 32 bases between. Germline loops: CDR1 DFQATT, CDR2 SNEGSKA (reference sequence). CDR3 size: 21 residues. The CDR3 bases are TGCAGTGCTAGAGTGCGGGGGCCCAACGACTCCAAAAGGACCCGAACAGATACGCAGTATTTT. Translating it yields CSARVRGPNDSKRTRTDTQYF.

In this sample, this clonotype turned up many times. One end of the junction does not line up with germline, which may come from a read error. This chain uses TRBV15 with TRBJ2-4, with 7 bases matching TRBD1. The CDR3 sequence is 17 residues long. Germline V gene data show CDR1 as LNHNV and CDR2 as YYDKDF (reference sequence). This chain's CDR3 is CATSRVGTALAKNIQYF. The CDR3 bases are TGTGCTACCAGCAGAGTTGGGACAGCTCTAGCCAAAAACATTCAGTACTTC.